This T cell receptor (beta chain) was documented in a study of T-cell reconstitution after alpha-beta-depleted transplantation in children. This sample's TCRbeta library carried unique molecular identifier barcodes. Each CDR3 protein gets one entry after TCRdb re-called the PCR reads with MiXCR. The sample has about 540,000 distinct CDR3 sequences; about 17% are singletons. This clonotype was seen more than once but under ten times. V lost 0 bases, J lost 1 base, and 12 bases lay in between. The CDR3 sequence is 16 residues long. Sequenced here: PBMCs from the stem cell graft donor, sampled from the stem cell graft. The J gene is TRBJ2-5, the V gene TRBV12-3 or TRBV12-4, with a possible D match to TRBD1 (6 bases). The sequence was collected from a human donor who donated a stem cell graft to a child with acute lymphoblastic leukemia. The CDR3 reads CASSLAGQSAQETQYF. The CDR3 nucleotides are TGTGCCAGCAGTTTAGCAGGACAGTCTGCCCAAGAGACCCAGTACTTC.